This T cell receptor (beta chain) comes out of a study of T-cell reconstitution after alpha-beta-depleted transplantation in children. CDR3 length: 13 residues. Germline assignment: CDR1 SQVTM and CDR2 ANQGSEA. Trimming cost V 4 bases and J 0 bases; bases outside gene matches: 0. Unique molecular identifiers were used to barcode this TCRbeta library. MiXCR was run by TCRdb on the PCR reads, yielding one entry per CDR3 protein. The sample includes approximately 350,000 distinct CDR3 sequences, 10% seen only once; the top ten take under 3%. The TCR was taken from a human donor who donated a stem cell graft to a child with acute lymphoblastic leukemia. The chain uses TRBV29-1 and TRBJ1-1; 9 bases are shared with TRBD1. Sequenced material: PBMCs from the stem cell graft donor, taken from the stem cell graft. The CDR3 region is CSVGQGVNTEAFF. The CDR3 nucleotides are TGCAGCGTTGGACAGGGGGTGAACACTGAAGCTTTCTTT.